This paragraph reports one T cell receptor (beta chain). Authors' processing steps: Nucleated cell number was recorded as an estimate derived from reference gene primer amplification. Some clones are missing from TCRdb's copy, which holds only in-frame ones; the method was immunoSEQ multiplex PCR. For V, J and clone size, that table is used; D and trimming come from the DNA. The sample contains over 300,000 clones, around 80% of which appear only once. Looked up from germline, CDR1 is SEHNR and CDR2 is FQNEAQ (reference sequence). The CDR3 spans 13 residues. The germline V and J ends were trimmed by 6 bases and 6 bases, with 14 bases remaining between them. The record originates from a study of blood T cell repertoires in COVID-19.

The sequencing sample was made of peripheral blood. This clonotype was obtained from a woman between 45 and 65 years old with acute or convalescent COVID-19. The rearrangement joins TRBV7-9 to TRBJ1-2; D is possibly TRBD1 (5 bases). DNA for the CDR3: TGTGCCAGCAGACAAGGGGCAGGTCATGGCTACACCTTC. It codes for CASRQGAGHGYTF.